This TCR beta chain was captured in a study of blood T cells in healthy people across ages. In the study overall: The capture of about one barcoded beta molecule per two T cells was achieved by template switching.

The table lists this clonotype with a few counts. Its specificity is unknown. The V end was cut by 3 bases, the J end by 7 bases, with 10 bases between. The germline gives CDR1 SGHVS, CDR2 FQNEAQ. The CDR3 length is 13 residues. Findings of the study overall: The unknown donor CMV status may have confounded expanded clonotype changes.

Through a sample-barcoded 5' primer and a J-beta primer mix, a second PCR was run for about 6 to 12 cycles. Carrying 12 random nucleotides, a template-switch adaptor labeled each individual cDNA molecule. TCRdb reprocessed the 5' RACE reads with MiXCR, giving one entry per CDR3 protein. The top ten hold less than 20% of the sample, which has roughly 570,000 distinct CDR3 sequences, 27% seen once. This sequence was found in a woman aged 70 to 79 in good health. The chain combines TRBV7-8 with TRBJ1-5; D remains unclear. Source material: blood. The CDR3 region is CASSLGREQPQHF. As DNA, the CDR3 is TGTGCCAGCAGCTTGGGTAGAGAACAGCCCCAGCATTTT.